These 23 T cell receptor beta chains were sequenced from one sample in a study of post-analysis software for immune sequencing data. The authors incorporated unique molecular identifiers into the TCR beta cDNA libraries. MiXCR, applied by TCRdb to the PCR reads, yields one record per CDR3 protein. The sample has 800,000 to 950,000 distinct CDR3 sequences; roughly 50% are singletons. The study, taken as a whole, reports: Relative to controls, patients had a few TRBV segments at higher frequency, with TRBV5-6, TRBV5-1 and TRBV20-1 among these.

Antigen specificity for these receptors is unknown. What was sequenced was blood. The source of these receptors is a girl aged 5 to 17 with multiple sclerosis.

This clonotype was picked up one time. The chain is built from TRBV7-6 and TRBJ2-3, with D perhaps matching TRBD2 (6 bases). Trimming took 5 bases from V and 0 from J, leaving 15 bases between them. There are 16 residues in the CDR3. Germline V lookup: CDR1 SGHVS, CDR2 FNYEAQ. The CDR3, as DNA: TGTGCCAGCAGCCCAAGGCTGGGGACTAGCACAGATACGCAGTATTTT. This codes for CASSPRLGTSTDTQYF.

J is TRBJ2-7 and V is TRBV24-1, with D tentatively TRBD1 or TRBD2 (5 bases each). Germline V gene sequence: CDR1 KGHDR, CDR2 SFDVKD. CDR3 length equals 16 residues. The V end lost 1 base, the J end lost 4 bases, and 16 bases lay between the germline ends. CDR3 DNA sequence: TGTGCCACCAGTGATTTCCCCGGGACCTCCATTTACGAGCAGTACTTC. Residues: CATSDFPGTSIYEQYF.

V is TRBV7-9 and J is TRBJ1-2; TRBD1 matches 7 bases. This CDR3 is 13 amino acids long. Trimming at V came to 6 bases and at J to 4 bases, leaving 5 bases not matched to a gene. Germline V lookup: CDR1 SEHNR, CDR2 FQNEAQ (reference sequence). This CDR3 reads CASSTGAGYGYTF. The CDR3 DNA reads TGTGCCAGCAGTACAGGGGCCGGCTATGGCTACACCTTC.

This chain connects TRBV7-8 to TRBJ2-7, with TRBD2 identical over 9 bases. Judging by the DNA end, TRBJ2-5 fits better; the J call may be wrong. Germline values: CDR1 SGHVS, CDR2 FQNEAQ. CDR3 length: 17 residues. This chain's CDR3 is CASSLGLAVMMGETQYF. In nucleotides, the CDR3 is TGTGCCAGCAGCTTAGGACTAGCGGTCATGATGGGAGAGACCCAGTACTTC.

The chain couples TRBV7-2 to TRBJ1-5, with a tentative D call TRBD1 (5 bases). The ends were cut back, 1 base at V and 0 bases at J, with 13 bases in the middle. Per germline, CDR1 SGHTA and CDR2 FQGNSA. The CDR3 consists of 17 residues. In DNA, the CDR3 is TGTGCCAGCAGCTTAGGTCGTGGGGGAAGTAGCAATCAGCCCCAGCATTTT. Its protein is CASSLGRGGSSNQPQHF.

V usage is TRBV7-2 and J usage is TRBJ2-3; 8 bases line up with TRBD2. This CDR3 is built from 14 residues. Germline lookup yields CDR1 SGHTA and CDR2 FQGNSA. Trimming at V came to 10 bases and at J to 2 bases, leaving 8 bases not matched to a gene. DNA of the CDR3: TGTGCCATCCGGACTAGCTGGAACACAGATACGCAGTATTTT. Amino acids: CAIRTSWNTDTQYF.

The genes are TRBV4-2 and TRBJ1-2; 9 positions match TRBD1. The CDR3 length is 16 residues. The germline V gene has CDR1 LGHNA and CDR2 YNFKEQ. Trimming at V came to 4 bases and at J to 1 base, leaving 7 bases not matched to a gene. CDR3 sequence: CASSLRTGENNYGYTF. CDR3 DNA: TGTGCCAGCAGCCTACGGACAGGGGAGAATAACTATGGCTACACCTTC.

This chain joins TRBV5-1 and TRBJ2-1, with D unclear. This CDR3 is built from 13 residues. The germline V gene encodes CDR1 SGHRS and CDR2 YFSETQ. The V and J ends lost 0 bases and 10 bases respectively, with 11 bases between them. The CDR3 reads CASSLGRGPEQFF. DNA of the CDR3: TGCGCCAGCAGCTTGGGTCGCGGCCCCGAGCAGTTCTTC.

This chain uses TRBV5-6 with TRBJ2-7; D gene uncertain. Germline CDR1 SGHDT, CDR2 YYEEEE. The CDR3 has 17 amino acids. The germline V and J ends were trimmed by 4 bases and 2 bases, with 22 bases remaining between them. The CDR3 region has the DNA TGTGCCAGCAGCCGGAGAAGGATTCCCCTAGGCCCCTACGAGCAGTACTTC. The encoded protein is CASSRRRIPLGPYEQYF.

CDR3 sequence (DNA): TGTGCCAGCAGTTACTTGGCAGGGTCCTACAATGAGCAGTTCTTC. This sequence encodes CASSYLAGSYNEQFF. The rearrangement joins TRBV6-5 to TRBJ2-1; a possible D gene is TRBD1 (5 bases). The germline gives CDR1 MNHEY, CDR2 SVGAGI. The CDR3 consists of 15 residues. Trimming cost V 1 base and J 1 base, with 8 bases left between them.

The chain combines TRBV7-2 with TRBJ2-5; the match to TRBD1 covers 7 bases. The closer fit of TRBJ2-7 to the DNA end suggests the J call may be wrong. Germline V gene data show CDR1 as SGHTA and CDR2 as FQGNSA. The CDR3 is 15 amino acids. For the CDR3, the DNA is TGTGCCAGCAGCTTCGCCTGGGACAGCTACTACGAGCAGTACTTC. Its protein is CASSFAWDSYYEQYF.

This chain joins TRBV29-1 and TRBJ1-2, with D hard to call. Trimming stripped 6 bases from V and 10 bases from J, with 24 bases between. CDR1 and CDR2 from the germline V gene are SQVTM and ANQGSEA. The CDR3 loop spans 14 amino acids. CDR3: CSVTPSQGMADYTF. CDR3 in DNA: TGCAGCGTCACCCCCTCACAAGGAATGGCTGACTACACCTTC.

The V and J genes are TRBV12-3 or TRBV12-4 and TRBJ2-3; 16 nucleotides agree with TRBD2. This CDR3 region has 18 residues. V dropped 5 bases and J dropped 2; count of bases not matched to a gene: 7. The DNA of the CDR3 is TGTGCCAGCAGTCCCGGGACTAGCGGGGGGGCCCCCACAGATACGCAGTATTTT. Its translation is CASSPGTSGGAPTDTQYF.

The rearrangement uses TRBV20-1 and TRBJ2-7, with D tentatively TRBD1 (6 bases). Germline CDR1 DFQATT, CDR2 SNEGSKA (reference sequence). V lost 5 bases and J 3 bases, leaving 11 bases between the germline ends. The CDR3 contains 12 residues. The CDR3 here is CSALGGNYEQYF. For the CDR3, the DNA is TGCAGTGCTTTAGGGGGAAACTACGAGCAGTACTTC.

This clonotype was detected a few times. The CDR3 bases are TGCAGTGCTGAAGTTCCGGGGACCTATGGCTACACCTTC. Translation: CSAEVPGTYGYTF. This chain uses TRBV20-1 with TRBJ1-2; tentatively, D is TRBD1 (5 bases). Germline lookup yields CDR1 DFQATT and CDR2 SNEGSKA (reference sequence). V dropped 5 bases and J dropped 4 bases, with 14 bases sitting between them. The CDR3 runs to 13 residues.

There are a few counts of this clonotype. The chain carries TRBV28 and TRBJ2-1, with a weak D call TRBD1 (6 bases). This CDR3 spans 16 amino acids. V was pared by 6 bases and J by 2 bases, with 17 bases between. Germline V lookup: CDR1 MDHEN, CDR2 SYDVKM. DNA for the CDR3: TGTGCCAGCAGGTCAGGGGCTCCACCAGCCTACAATGAGCAGTTCTTC. This encodes CASRSGAPPAYNEQFF.

This clonotype occurred many times. This chain connects TRBV30 to TRBJ1-2, with D perhaps matching TRBD1 (6 bases). This CDR3 has 15 amino acids. In germline, CDR1 is GTSNPN, CDR2 SVGIG (reference sequence). The V end lost 7 bases, the J end lost 2 bases, and 20 bases lay between the germline ends. The CDR3: CAFWTIGQSNYGYTF. DNA for the CDR3: TGTGCCTTTTGGACGATCGGACAGTCGAACTATGGCTACACCTTC.

This clonotype showed up just once. This chain joins TRBV12-3 or TRBV12-4 and TRBJ2-4, with D unclear. Gene TRBJ2-5 matches the end of the DNA better, so the J call may be wrong. The CDR3 runs 16 residues. The CDR3 DNA is TGTGCCAGCAGTCTACTACCCCCAGTTTTGCGGGAGACCCAGTACTTC. Its protein product is CASSLLPPVLRETQYF.

V gene TRBV20-1 combines with J gene TRBJ1-1; D is uncertain. V was clipped by 3 bases and J by 2 bases, with 10 bases between them. The germline V gene has CDR1 DFQATT and CDR2 SNEGSKA (reference sequence). The CDR3 length is 13 residues. CDR3 nucleotides: TGCAGTGCTAGTGTTAGGGATAACACTGAAGCTTTCTTT. Residues: CSASVRDNTEAFF.

This chain's CDR3 is CASSAGTSGGTYGETQYF. The CDR3 nucleotides are TGTGCCAGCAGTGCCGGGACTAGCGGGGGTACTTATGGAGAGACCCAGTACTTC. The genes are TRBV6-1 and TRBJ2-7; 14 nucleotides match TRBD2. The closer fit of TRBJ2-5 to the DNA end suggests the J call may be wrong. CDR3 length: 18 residues. Germline loops: CDR1 MNHNS, CDR2 SASEGT.

This clonotype was recorded a few times. This rearrangement joins TRBV4-1 to TRBJ1-2; D unclear. The CDR3 totals 17 residues. The V end was cut by 1 base, the J end by 6 bases, with 21 bases between. The germline CDR1 and CDR2 sequences are MGHRA and YSYEKL. CDR3: CASSQVGMGNRLDGYTF. CDR3 sequence (DNA): TGCGCCAGCAGCCAAGTTGGGATGGGGAACCGCCTCGATGGCTACACCTTC.

The chain is built from TRBV20-1 and TRBJ1-1; TRBD1 might be the D (5 bases). From germline, CDR1 is DFQATT and CDR2 SNEGSKA (reference sequence). The germline V and J ends were trimmed by 2 bases and 2 bases, with 6 bases remaining between them. CDR3 length: 12 residues. The CDR3 DNA follows: TGCAGTGCTAGAAGGGGTAACACTGAAGCTTTCTTT. Translation: CSARRGNTEAFF.

The rearrangement joins TRBV27 to TRBJ2-7; 9 bases align to TRBD1. Per the germline V gene, CDR1 is MNHEY and CDR2 is SMNVEV (reference sequence). V dropped 4 bases and J dropped 3; count of bases not matched to a gene: 22. The CDR3 runs 20 residues. In nucleotides, the CDR3 is TGTGCCAGCAGTTCCAGGGACAGGGTTGGGATGCTGGCTGGCTACTACGAGCAGTACTTC. Residues: CASSSRDRVGMLAGYYEQYF.